One sample yielded the 5 T cell receptor beta chains listed below, sequenced in a study of post-analysis software for immune sequencing data. The study, taken as a whole, reports: In patients, TRBV5-6, TRBV5-1 and TRBV20-1 belonged to four or five TRBV segments found more frequently than in controls.

Tagging with unique molecular identifiers was a feature of the TCR beta cDNA libraries. Via MiXCR, TCRdb re-called the PCR reads, giving one row per CDR3 protein. The sample records hundreds of thousands of distinct CDR3 sequences, roughly a third being singletons. Their antigens are not known. What was sequenced was blood. These receptors all come from a girl aged 10 to 17 with multiple sclerosis.

The DNA for the CDR3 is TGTGCCAGCAGCCCGTGGACAGGGCGGATGAACACTGAAGCTTTCTTT. Its translation: CASSPWTGRMNTEAFF. The chain uses TRBV11-2 and TRBJ1-1; TRBD1 matches at 8 bases. Trimming at V came to 5 bases and at J to 0 bases, leaving 8 bases not matched to a gene. The CDR3 covers 16 residues. CDR1 and CDR2 (germline): SGHAT, FQNNGV.

The chain couples TRBV6-4 to TRBJ2-3; D is perhaps TRBD2 (6 bases). V lost 5 bases and J lost 0, with 6 bases in between. The germline CDR1 and CDR2 sequences are MRHNA and SNTAGT. The CDR3 is 13 residues long. Written as DNA, the CDR3 is TGTGCCAGCAGTAGCGGGAGCACAGATACGCAGTATTTT. It codes for CASSSGSTDTQYF.

The gene calls are TRBV9 and TRBJ2-1; TRBD1 might be the D (6 bases). Trimming shortened V by 4 bases and J by 8 bases, and 19 bases separated the two germline ends. There are 15 residues in the CDR3. The germline CDR1 and CDR2 sequences are SGDLS and YYNGEE. CDR3 loop: CASSPDLDRTDEQFF. The CDR3 DNA reads as TGTGCCAGCAGCCCCGATCTAGACAGGACAGATGAGCAGTTCTTC. The variable domain in full, with the rest retrieved from reference TRBV9 and TRBJ2-1, is DSGVTQTPKHLITATGQRVTLRCSPRSGDLSVYWYQQSLDQGLQFLIQYYNGEERAKGNILERFSAQQFPDLHSELNLSSLELGDSALYFCASSPDLDRTDEQFFGPGTRLTVL.

This clonotype was picked up a small number of times. One end of the junction varies from germline; a read error may be responsible. This chain links TRBV6-5 with TRBJ1-6, with D uncertain. The CDR3 totals 14 residues. Germline CDR1 reads MNHEY; CDR2 reads SVGAGI. CDR3 amino acids: CASGYDTVNSPLHF. DNA for the CDR3: TGTGCCAGCGGTTACGACACGGTTAATTCACCCCTCCACTTT.

The rearrangement links TRBV7-9 to TRBJ1-1; D is possibly TRBD1 (5 bases). The CDR3 loop spans 15 amino acids. Trimming shortened V by 5 bases and J by 11 bases, and 24 bases separated the two germline ends. Per the germline V gene, CDR1 is SEHNR and CDR2 is FQNEAQ (reference sequence). The CDR3 spells CASSPPLDQRPGAFF. The CDR3 bases are TGTGCCAGCAGCCCCCCTTTGGACCAGCGCCCAGGGGCTTTCTTT.